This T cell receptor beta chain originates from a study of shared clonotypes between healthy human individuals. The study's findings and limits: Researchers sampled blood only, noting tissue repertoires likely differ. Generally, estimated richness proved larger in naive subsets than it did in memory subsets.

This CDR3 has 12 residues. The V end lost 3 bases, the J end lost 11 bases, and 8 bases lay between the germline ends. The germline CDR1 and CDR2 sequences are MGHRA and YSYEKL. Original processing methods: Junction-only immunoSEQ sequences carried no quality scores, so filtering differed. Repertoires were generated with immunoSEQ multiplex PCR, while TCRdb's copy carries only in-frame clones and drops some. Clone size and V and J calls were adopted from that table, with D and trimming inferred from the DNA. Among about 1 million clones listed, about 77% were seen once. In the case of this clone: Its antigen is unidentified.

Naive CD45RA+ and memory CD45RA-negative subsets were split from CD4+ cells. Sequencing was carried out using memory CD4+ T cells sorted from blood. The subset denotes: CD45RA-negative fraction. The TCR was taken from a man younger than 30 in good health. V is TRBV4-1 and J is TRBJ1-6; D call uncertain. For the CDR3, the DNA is TGCGCCAGCAGCCAGTCAGAGGCACCCCTCCACTTT. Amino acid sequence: CASSQSEAPLHF.